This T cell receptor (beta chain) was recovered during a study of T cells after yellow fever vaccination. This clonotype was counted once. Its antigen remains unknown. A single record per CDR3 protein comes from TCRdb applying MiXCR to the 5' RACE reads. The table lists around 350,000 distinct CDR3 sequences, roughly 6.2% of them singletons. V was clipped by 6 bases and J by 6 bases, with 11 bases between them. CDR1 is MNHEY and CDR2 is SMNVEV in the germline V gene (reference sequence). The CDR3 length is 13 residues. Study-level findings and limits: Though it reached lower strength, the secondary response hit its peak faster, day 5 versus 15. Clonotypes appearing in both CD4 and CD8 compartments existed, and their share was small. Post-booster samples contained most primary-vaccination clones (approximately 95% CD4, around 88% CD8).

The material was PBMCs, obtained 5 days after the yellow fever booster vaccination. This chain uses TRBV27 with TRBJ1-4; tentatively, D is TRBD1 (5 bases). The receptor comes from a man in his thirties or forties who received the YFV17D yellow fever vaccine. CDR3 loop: CASSLRTYEKLFF. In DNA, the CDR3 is TGTGCCAGCAGCCTTCGGACATATGAAAAACTGTTTTTT.